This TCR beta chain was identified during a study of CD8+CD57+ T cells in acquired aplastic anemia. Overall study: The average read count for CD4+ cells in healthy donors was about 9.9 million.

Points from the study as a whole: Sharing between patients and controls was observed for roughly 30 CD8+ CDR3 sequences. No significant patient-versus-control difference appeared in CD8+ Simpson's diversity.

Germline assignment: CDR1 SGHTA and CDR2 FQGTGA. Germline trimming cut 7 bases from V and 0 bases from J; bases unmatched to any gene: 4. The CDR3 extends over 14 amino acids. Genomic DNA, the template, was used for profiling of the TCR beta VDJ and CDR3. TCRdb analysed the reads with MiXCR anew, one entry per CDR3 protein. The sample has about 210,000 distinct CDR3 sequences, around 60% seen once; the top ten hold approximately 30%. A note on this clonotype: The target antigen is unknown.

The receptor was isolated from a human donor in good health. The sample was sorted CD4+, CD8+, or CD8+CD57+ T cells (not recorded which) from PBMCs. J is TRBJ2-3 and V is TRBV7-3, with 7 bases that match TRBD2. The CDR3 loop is CASIEAGSTDTQYF. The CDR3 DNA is TGTGCCAGCATCGAAGCGGGAAGCACAGATACGCAGTATTTT.